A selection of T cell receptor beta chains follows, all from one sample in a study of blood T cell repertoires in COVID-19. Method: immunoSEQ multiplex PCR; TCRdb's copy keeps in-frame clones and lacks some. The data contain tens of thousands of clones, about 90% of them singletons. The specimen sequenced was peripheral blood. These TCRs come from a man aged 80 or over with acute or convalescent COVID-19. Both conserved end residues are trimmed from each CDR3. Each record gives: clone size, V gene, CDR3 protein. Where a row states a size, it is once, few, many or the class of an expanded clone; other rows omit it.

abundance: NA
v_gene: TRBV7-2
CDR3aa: ASSLAGQGGNVEQF

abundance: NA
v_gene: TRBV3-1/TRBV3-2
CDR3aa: ASSPRTRTSGRYTGELF

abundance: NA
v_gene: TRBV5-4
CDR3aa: ASSSLDRNTEAF

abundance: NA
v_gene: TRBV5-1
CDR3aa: ASSLTNEQGDKVF

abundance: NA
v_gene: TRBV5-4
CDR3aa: ASSFQRGGRLGSNTEAF

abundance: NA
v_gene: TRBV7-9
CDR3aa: ASSLPGLINEKLF

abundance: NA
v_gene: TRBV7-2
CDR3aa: ASSPTGEGGYGYT

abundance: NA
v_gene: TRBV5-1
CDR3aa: ASSFLGEAEQF

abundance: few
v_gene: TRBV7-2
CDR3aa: ASSLAHGLEAF

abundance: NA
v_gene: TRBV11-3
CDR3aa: ASSASGRVTGELF

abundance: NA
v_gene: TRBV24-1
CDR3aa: ATSDPLADVGEQF

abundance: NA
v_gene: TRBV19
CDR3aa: ASSIGQGLNYGYT

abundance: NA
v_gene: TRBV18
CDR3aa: ASSQTDRGGFGNTEAF

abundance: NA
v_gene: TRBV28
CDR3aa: ASRRAGQTNEAF

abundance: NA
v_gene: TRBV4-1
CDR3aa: ASSHPQGRNTGELF

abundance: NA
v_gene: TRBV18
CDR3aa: ASSRESNTGELF

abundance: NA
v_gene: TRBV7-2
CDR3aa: ASSTGQAPTPLH

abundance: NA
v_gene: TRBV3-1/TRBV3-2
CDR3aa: ASSSVGTGYNSPLH

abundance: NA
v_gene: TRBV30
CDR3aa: AWSLAGSGGNTIY

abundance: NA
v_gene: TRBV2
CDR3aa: ASMAGDVSNQPQH

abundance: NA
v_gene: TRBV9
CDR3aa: ASSPGTGIGLGTNEKLF

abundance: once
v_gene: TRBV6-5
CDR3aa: ASSSFRNSEQF

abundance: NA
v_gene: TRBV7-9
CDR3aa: ASSLWLAGTDTQY